In its sample, the clone carrying this T cell receptor (beta chain) was seen a few times. Its antigen is unidentified. Germline V gene lookup returns CDR1 LGHNA and CDR2 YNFKEQ. V lost 1 base and J lost 4, with 13 bases in between. The CDR3 has 15 amino acids. The data stem from a study of T cells in Graves' hyperthyroidism and ophthalmopathy. Study summary: The blood sample was taken at first diagnosis, before treatment began. Broader study findings: Blood samples included most of the expanded thyroid clonotypes exceeding 0.001.

Hyperthyroidism had been newly diagnosed in patients aged 18 to 65, and its duration was under 2 months. Patients with uncontrolled infections, other autoimmune diseases, pregnancy or lactation were excluded. TCR beta CDR3 sequences were amplified from RNA transcripts. An initial round of RT-PCR targeting the TCR CDR3 relied on the HTBI primer set. TCRdb re-called the multiplex PCR reads through MiXCR, storing one row per CDR3 protein. This sample has roughly 630,000 distinct CDR3 sequences, with approximately 14% found just once. The sample taken for sequencing was blood. The source is a woman aged 25 to 45 with Graves' hyperthyroidism. The chain carries TRBV4-2 and TRBJ1-2; D remains ambiguous. CDR3 amino acids: CASSQVTEDLYGYTF. CDR3 nucleotide sequence: TGTGCCAGCAGCCAAGTCACAGAGGATCTCTATGGCTACACCTTC.